These T cell receptor beta chains were read from a single sample in a study of blood T cell repertoires in COVID-19. Sequencing used immunoSEQ multiplex PCR; TCRdb keeps in-frame clones, though not all of them. The sample shows more than 250,000 clones, roughly 87% of them seen only once. What was sequenced was PBMCs or T cells enriched from blood (not recorded which). These receptor sequences come from a woman under 40 who had recovered from COVID-19. Each CDR3 is given with its conserved first and last residue. A D gene is named only where the DNA matches it firmly. A row's size may be missing; if present it is once, few, many or a size class.

>TRBD2|NA|TRBJ2-7|TRBV3-1/TRBV3-2|18
CASSQDRPGRGGPYEQYF
TGTGCCAGCAGCCAAGATCGCCCGGGGCGGGGGGGCCCCTACGAGCAGTACTTC
>NA|once|TRBJ2-1|TRBV3-1/TRBV3-2|14
CASSPRRSGDEQFF
TGTGCCAGCAGCCCCCGGCGGTCCGGGGATGAGCAGTTCTTC
>TRBD2|NA|TRBJ2-1|TRBV19|20
CASTITPGLAGGPDVYEQFF
TGTGCCAGTACCATTACTCCGGGACTAGCGGGGGGGCCGGACGTCTATGAGCAGTTCTTC
>TRBD1|NA|TRBJ1-2|TRBV19|13
CASSNGQGKGYTF
TGTGCCAGTAGTAACGGACAGGGGAAAGGCTACACCTTC
>NA|NA|TRBJ1-6|TRBV7-2|13
CASSAEGTSSLHF
TGTGCCAGCAGCGCCGAGGGGACTTCTTCCCTCCACTTT
>NA|NA|TRBJ1-2|TRBV29-1|13
CSVEDRSRLGYTF
TGCAGCGTTGAAGACAGGTCCAGGCTTGGCTACACCTTC
>TRBD1|NA|TRBJ1-2|TRBV5-1|19
CASSSSLPGQGSGNYGYTF
TGCGCCAGCAGCTCGAGCCTTCCGGGACAGGGTTCCGGAAACTATGGCTACACCTTC
>TRBD2|NA|TRBJ2-7|TRBV20-1|15
CSASPGLAGAYEQYF
TGCAGTGCTAGTCCGGGACTAGCGGGAGCTTACGAGCAGTACTTC
>TRBD1|NA|TRBJ2-2|TRBV5-1|18
CASTPRLPGQGANGELFF
TGCGCCAGCACCCCTCGATTACCGGGACAGGGGGCAAACGGGGAGCTGTTTTTT
>NA|NA|TRBJ1-1|TRBV12-5|14
CASGSIDTNTEAFF
TGTGCTAGTGGTTCGATCGACACTAACACTGAAGCTTTCTTT
>NA|NA|TRBJ1-3|TRBV5-1|15
CASSLGVFSGNTIYF
TGCGCCAGCAGCTTAGGGGTCTTCTCTGGAAACACCATATATTTT
>NA|few|TRBJ2-3|TRBV7-3|11
CASSRADTQYF
TGTGCCAGCAGCCGTGCAGATACGCAGTATTTT
>NA|NA|TRBJ1-2|TRBV15|11
CATSRGDGYTF
TGTGCCACCAGCAGAGGAGATGGCTACACCTTC
>TRBD2|NA|TRBJ2-1|TRBV9|15
CASSGRGGSIYEQFF
TGTGCCAGCAGCGGACGGGGGGGCAGTATCTATGAGCAGTTCTTC
>TRBD1|NA|TRBJ1-1|TRBV5-8|15
CASSLWTGGNTEAFF
TGTGCCAGCAGCTTGTGGACAGGGGGGAACACTGAAGCTTTCTTT
>NA|NA|TRBJ1-1|TRBV3-1/TRBV3-2|13
CASSQAEGAEAFF
TGTGCCAGCAGCCAGGCAGAGGGGGCTGAAGCTTTCTTT
>NA|NA|TRBJ1-1|TRBV14|17
CASSQAWYRVMNTEAFF
TGTGCCAGCAGCCAAGCGTGGTACCGGGTGATGAACACTGAAGCTTTCTTT
>NA|NA|TRBJ1-2|TRBV19|14
CASTPGALNYGYTF
TGTGCCAGTACCCCAGGGGCCTTGAACTATGGCTACACCTTC
>NA|few|TRBJ1-5|TRBV3-1/TRBV3-2|15
CASSQGAASNQPQHF
TGTGCCAGCAGCCAGGGGGCGGCTAGCAATCAGCCCCAGCATTTT
>NA|NA|TRBJ1-5|TRBV6-8|16
CSQGLCRLHSNQPQHF
TGCAGCCAGGGTCTTTGTCGGCTCCATAGCAATCAGCCCCAGCATTTT
>NA|NA|TRBJ2-1|TRBV19|13
CASNSQGWNEQFF
TGTGCCAGTAACTCACAGGGATGGAATGAGCAGTTCTTC
>TRBD2|NA|TRBJ2-2|TRBV5-1|17
CASSYTAAGVGTGELFF
TGCGCCAGCAGCTACACAGCAGCGGGGGTAGGCACCGGGGAGCTGTTTTTT
>NA|NA|TRBJ2-2|TRBV11-1|13
CASSLARSGELFF
TGTGCCAGCAGCTTGGCACGAAGCGGGGAGCTGTTTTTT
>NA|NA|TRBJ1-1|TRBV19|14
CASSIAGMNTEAFF
TGTGCCAGTAGTATAGCAGGGATGAACACTGAAGCTTTCTTT
>TRBD1|NA|TRBJ1-2|TRBV10-1|15
CASTSPGQHNYGYTF
TGCGCCAGCACCTCTCCGGGACAGCATAACTATGGCTACACCTTC
>TRBD1|NA|TRBJ1-4|TRBV12-5|15
CASGLVPGQNEKLFF
TGTGCTAGTGGTTTGGTACCGGGACAGAATGAAAAACTGTTTTTT
>TRBD1|NA|TRBJ1-1|TRBV5-8|15
CASRGGQGTATEAFF
TGTGCCAGCAGGGGAGGACAGGGCACAGCCACTGAAGCTTTCTTT
>TRBD2|NA|TRBJ2-1|TRBV9|18
CASSLSGEGLAGYNEQFF
TGTGCCAGCAGTCTAAGTGGGGAGGGACTAGCGGGGTACAATGAGCAGTTCTTC